These 12 T cell receptor beta chains came from one sample sequenced in a study of blood T cell repertoires in COVID-19. The assay was immunoSEQ multiplex PCR, and TCRdb's table has in-frame clones only and misses some. In the table there are more than 200,000 clones, 80% to 85% of which are singletons. Sample: peripheral blood. The receptor set was obtained from a man aged 45 to 65 with active or convalescent COVID-19.

The V call is TRBV4-2, the J call TRBJ2-5; 7 bases fit TRBD2. CDR3 size: 16 residues. Germline assignment: CDR1 LGHNA and CDR2 YNFKEQ. Unmatched junction bases numbered 10, after V lost 4 bases and J lost 2 bases. CDR3 bases: TGTGCCAGCAGCCCCCTGGCTGGGGGGGTGCAAGAGACCCAGTACTTC. Protein sequence: CASSPLAGGVQETQYF.

The chain links TRBV20-1 to TRBJ2-1; 11 nucleotides agree with TRBD2. There are 16 residues in the CDR3. Losses at the gene ends were 3 bases for V and 4 bases for J; bases not matched to a gene: 8. Germline V gene lookup returns CDR1 DFQATT and CDR2 SNEGSKA (reference sequence). The chain's CDR3 is CSASSASGGNYNEQFF. In DNA, the CDR3 is TGCAGTGCTAGTTCGGCTAGCGGGGGGAATTACAATGAGCAGTTCTTC.

V gene TRBV12-5 combines with J gene TRBJ2-6; D not resolved. V lost 9 bases, J lost 0 bases, and 3 bases lay in between. The CDR3 covers 12 residues. Per germline, CDR1 LGHNT and CDR2 FRNRAP. CDR3: CASHSGANVLTF. The CDR3 DNA reads TGTGCTAGCCACTCTGGGGCCAACGTCCTGACTTTC.

The sample holds one count of this clone. The chain carries TRBV7-7 and TRBJ2-5, with a weak D call TRBD2 (6 bases). V was clipped by 1 base and J by 5 bases, with 8 bases between them. The CDR3 is 13 residues long. Looked up from germline, CDR1 is SSHAT and CDR2 is FNYEAQ (reference sequence). The CDR3 here is CASSLGGRETQYF. CDR3 DNA: TGTGCCAGCAGCTTAGGGGGGAGGGAGACCCAGTACTTC.

The V and J genes are TRBV19 and TRBJ2-1, with D maybe TRBD2 (5 bases). The V end lost 4 bases, the J end lost 12 bases, and 10 bases lay between the germline ends. The CDR3 has 11 residues. Germline V gene data show CDR1 as LNHDA and CDR2 as SQIVND (reference sequence). The CDR3, as DNA: TGTGCCAGTAGTAACCCTAGCCGGCAGTTCTTC. Its translation is CASSNPSRQFF.

The chain carries TRBV7-2 and TRBJ1-1, with a weak D call TRBD1 (5 bases). The CDR3 consists of 16 residues. Looked up from germline, CDR1 is SGHTA and CDR2 is FQGNSA. The germline V and J ends were trimmed by 2 bases and 3 bases, with 16 bases remaining between them. DNA for the CDR3: TGTGCCAGCAGCTTAACCCCTCGGGTAGGGGACACTGAAGCTTTCTTT. Residues: CASSLTPRVGDTEAFF. Full variable domain (missing parts from reference TRBV7-2 and TRBJ1-1): GAGVSQSPSNKVTEKGKDVELRCDPISGHTALYWYRQSLGQGLEFLIYFQGNSAPDKSGLPSDRFSAERTGGSVSTLTIQRTQQEDSAVYLCASSLTPRVGDTEAFFGQGTRLTVV.

This clone was detected ten times or more. The J gene is TRBJ2-1, the V gene TRBV9; 14 bases are shared with TRBD2. The CDR3 loop spans 20 amino acids. Germline trimming cut 4 bases from V and 0 bases from J; bases unmatched to any gene: 12. The germline gives CDR1 SGDLS, CDR2 YYNGEE. The CDR3 sequence: CASSSGLAGGPSSSYNEQFF. For the CDR3, the DNA is TGTGCCAGCAGCTCCGGACTAGCGGGGGGCCCCAGCAGCTCCTACAATGAGCAGTTCTTC.

V usage is TRBV19 and J usage is TRBJ2-5; 7 bases match TRBD2. V lost 7 bases to trimming and J lost 4 bases; unmatched junction nucleotides: 3. Germline V lookup: CDR1 LNHDA, CDR2 SQIVND (reference sequence). This CDR3 is built from 12 residues. The CDR3 region has the DNA TGTGCCAGTACCCCGGGGGGAGAGACCCAGTACTTC. It codes for CASTPGGETQYF.

V usage is TRBV7-2 and J usage is TRBJ1-3; TRBD1 matches 9 bases. The CDR3 spans 14 residues. The J segment lost 7 bases and the V segment lost 1 base, leaving 2 bases of the junction unmatched. Germline CDR1 reads SGHTA; CDR2 reads FQGNSA. The CDR3 DNA reads TGTGCCAGCAGCTTAGGGACAGGGGCTAACACCATATATTTT. This sequence encodes CASSLGTGANTIYF.

V and J are TRBV7-9 and TRBJ2-2; D may be TRBD1 (6 bases). Germline values: CDR1 SEHNR, CDR2 FQNEAQ (reference sequence). The CDR3 sequence is 17 residues long. Trimming took off 5 bases at V and 5 bases at J, with 21 bases between the two ends. CDR3 in amino acids: CASSESLGGSVTGELFF. CDR3 DNA sequence: TGTGCCAGCAGCGAATCTCTTGGGGGCTCGGTGACCGGGGAGCTGTTTTTT. The full variable domain, rest sourced from reference TRBV7-9 and TRBJ2-2, is DTGVSQNPRHKITKRGQNVTFRCDPISEHNRLYWYRQTLGQGPEFLTYFQNEAQLEKSRLLSDRFSAERPKGSFSTLEIQRTEQGDSAMYLCASSESLGGSVTGELFFGEGSRLTVL.

The V gene is TRBV30, the J gene TRBJ1-2; 9 bases map to TRBD1. CDR1 is GTSNPN and CDR2 is SVGIG in the germline V gene (reference sequence). The CDR3 totals 14 residues. V lost 0 bases to trimming and J lost 7 bases; unmatched junction nucleotides: 6. The CDR3 region is CAWSVPTGGSGYTF. As DNA, the CDR3 is TGTGCCTGGAGTGTACCCACAGGGGGCTCTGGCTACACCTTC.

This clone was found a few times. The V gene is TRBV19, the J gene TRBJ1-5, with a tentative D call TRBD1 (5 bases). This CDR3 comprises 15 residues. Germline CDR1 reads LNHDA; CDR2 reads SQIVND (reference sequence). Deletions cut 1 base from V and 0 bases from J, with 7 bases between. The CDR3 region is CASSIGTHSNQPQHF. CDR3 nucleotides: TGTGCCAGTAGTATAGGGACACATAGCAATCAGCCCCAGCATTTT. The entire variable domain, with the rest obtained from reference TRBV19 and TRBJ1-5, is as follows: DGGITQSPKYLFRKEGQNVTLSCEQNLNHDAMYWYRQDPGQGLRLIYYSQIVNDFQKGDIAEGYSVSREKKESFPLTVTSAQKNPTAFYLCASSIGTHSNQPQHFGDGTRLSIL.